This is a list of T cell receptor beta chains from one sample in a study of CD8 T cells in ankylosing spondylitis. TCRdb called the 5' RACE reads again in MiXCR, with one record for every CDR3 protein. The sample consists of just over 350,000 distinct CDR3 sequences, roughly 20% of them appearing once. Source material: blood, either unsorted or a sorted T cell fraction (not recorded which). The receptors here all came from a male donor with ankylosing spondylitis or in good health (not recorded which). The CDR3 runs from the conserved cysteine through the conserved F or W. Each record gives: D gene, J gene, clone size, V gene, CDR3 DNA, CDR3 protein. A D gene is named only where the DNA matches it firmly. The size entry is marked missing in some rows and otherwise reads once, few, many or a size class.

D: -; J: TRBJ1-5; size: few; V: TRBV7-9; DNA: TGTGCCAGCAGCTTGGGCGGGATTGGCAATCAGCCCCAGCATTTT; CDR3: CASSLGGIGNQPQHF
D: -; J: TRBJ2-1; size: -; V: TRBV15; DNA: TGTGCCACCAGCAGAGGGCGAGGGAACAATGAGCAGTTCTTC; CDR3: CATSRGRGNNEQFF
D: TRBD1; J: TRBJ2-5; size: -; V: TRBV6-1; DNA: TGTGCCAGCAGTCAAGGGACAGGGGGGGGCCAAGAGACCCAGTACTTC; CDR3: CASSQGTGGGQETQYF
D: TRBD1; J: TRBJ1-1; size: few; V: TRBV7-9; DNA: TGTGCCAGCAGCAAAGGGGGCCGGTTTGACACTGAAGCTTTCTTT; CDR3: CASSKGGRFDTEAFF
D: -; J: TRBJ2-3; size: few; V: TRBV12-3/TRBV12-4; DNA: TGTGCCAGCAGATTGCGGGGAGCCACAGATACGCAGTATTTT; CDR3: CASRLRGATDTQYF
D: -; J: TRBJ1-1; size: -; V: TRBV19; DNA: TGTGCCAGTAGTATAAGCCCTGAAGCTTTCTTT; CDR3: CASSISPEAFF
D: -; J: TRBJ2-2; size: few; V: TRBV12-3/TRBV12-4; DNA: TGTGCCTTCACGAATTCTAGGCAGGGCGGTACCGGGGAGCTGTTTTTT; CDR3: CAFTNSRQGGTGELFF
D: -; J: TRBJ2-3; size: -; V: TRBV7-9; DNA: TGTGCCAGCAGCCGGGGCTTTACAGATACGCAGTATTTT; CDR3: CASSRGFTDTQYF
D: -; J: TRBJ2-7; size: -; V: TRBV25-1; DNA: TGTGCCAGCAGTGACAGTCTCTCCTACGAGCAGTACTTC; CDR3: CASSDSLSYEQYF
D: -; J: TRBJ1-2; size: -; V: TRBV21-1; DNA: TGTGCCAGCAGCAAAGAAGTCAGGGGGAACTATGGCTACACCTTC; CDR3: CASSKEVRGNYGYTF
D: -; J: TRBJ2-7; size: few; V: TRBV27; DNA: TGTGCCAGCAGTTTTGCGTGGTGCTACGAGCAGTACTTC; CDR3: CASSFAWCYEQYF
D: TRBD2; J: TRBJ2-3; size: few; V: TRBV20-1; DNA: TGCAGTGCTAGAGAGATGGGGGGGGATACGCAGTATTTT; CDR3: CSAREMGGDTQYF
D: TRBD1; J: TRBJ1-1; size: -; V: TRBV12-3/TRBV12-4; DNA: TGTGCCAGCAGTTTACAGGCCAGGGGGCTCTCTGAAGCTTTCTTT; CDR3: CASSLQARGLSEAFF
D: -; J: TRBJ2-7; size: -; V: TRBV15; DNA: TGTGCCACCAGCCTAAGGGACAACTCCTACGAGCAGTACTTC; CDR3: CATSLRDNSYEQYF